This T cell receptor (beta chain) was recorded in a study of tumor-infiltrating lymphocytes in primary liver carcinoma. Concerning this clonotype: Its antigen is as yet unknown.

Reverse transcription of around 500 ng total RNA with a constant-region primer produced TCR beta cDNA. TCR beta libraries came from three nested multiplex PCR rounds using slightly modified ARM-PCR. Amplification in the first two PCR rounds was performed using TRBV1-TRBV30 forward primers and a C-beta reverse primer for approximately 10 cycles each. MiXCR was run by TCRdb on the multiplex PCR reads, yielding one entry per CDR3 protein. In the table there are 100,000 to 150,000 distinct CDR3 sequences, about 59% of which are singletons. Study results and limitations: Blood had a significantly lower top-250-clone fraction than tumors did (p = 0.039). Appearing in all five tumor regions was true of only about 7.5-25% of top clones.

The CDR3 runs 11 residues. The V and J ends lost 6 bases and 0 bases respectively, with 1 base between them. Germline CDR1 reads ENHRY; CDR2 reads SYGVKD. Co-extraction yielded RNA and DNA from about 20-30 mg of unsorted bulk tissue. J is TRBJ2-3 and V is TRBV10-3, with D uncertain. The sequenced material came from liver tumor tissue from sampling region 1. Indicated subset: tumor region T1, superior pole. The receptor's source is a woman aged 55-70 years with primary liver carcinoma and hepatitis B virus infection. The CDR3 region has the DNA TGTGCCATCAGGAGCACAGATACGCAGTATTTT. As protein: CAIRSTDTQYF.